These 21 T cell receptor beta chains were sequenced from one sample in a study of molecular identifiers for immune sequencing clone quantification. Via MiXCR, TCRdb re-called the PCR reads, giving one row per CDR3 protein. The table includes some 680,000 distinct CDR3 sequences, 25% detected once. Material for sequencing was naive CD8+ T cells from blood, with Jurkat cell RNA spiked in. The subset is: FACS-sorted CD8+CD4-CCR7+CD45RA+ naive T cells. All receptors derive from a human donor in good health. Some libraries in this study had Jurkat cell RNA spiked in.

This rearrangement joins TRBV7-9 to TRBJ2-1; D remains unclear. The CDR3 loop spans 15 amino acids. CDR1 SEHNR and CDR2 FQNEAQ come from the germline V gene (reference sequence). The V end was cut by 0 bases, the J end by 3 bases, with 9 bases between. The CDR3 protein is CASSLAYGLYNEQFF. Written as DNA, the CDR3 is TGTGCCAGCAGCTTAGCGTACGGGCTCTACAATGAGCAGTTCTTC.

The chain carries TRBV24-1 and TRBJ2-1, with 7 bases aligning to TRBD2. Germline CDR1 KGHDR, CDR2 SFDVKD. The CDR3 loop spans 14 amino acids. The V segment lost 5 bases and the J segment 4 bases; nucleotides outside the gene matches: 4. CDR3 DNA: TGTGCCACCAGTGCCCTAGCGGAGTACAATGAGCAGTTCTTC. Its protein product is CATSALAEYNEQFF.

This clonotype was observed a handful of times. A much larger clone is a single base away; this may be a read error. In DNA form, the CDR3 reads TGTGCCAGCAGCTTATTCGGTGGGGCGGGGTACGGGCAGTACTTC. It encodes CASSLFGGAGYGQYF. This sequence joins TRBV13 and TRBJ2-7, with D possibly matching TRBD2 (6 bases). CDR3 size: 15 residues. Germline-derived CDR1 and CDR2 are PRHDT and FYEKMQ (reference sequence).

This clonotype was seen a few times. A much more abundant neighbour one base away suggests this may be a read error. The chain uses TRBV4-3 and TRBJ2-4; no clear D gene. Germline-derived CDR1 and CDR2 are LGHNA and YSLEER. There are 12 residues in the CDR3. Trimming shortened V by 0 bases and J by 9 bases, and 6 bases separated the two germline ends. The CDR3 protein is CASSQDHRIQYF. The CDR3 DNA is TGCGCCAGCAGCCAAGACCATCGCATTCAGTACTTC.

Comments on this clonotype: The germline gene is not matched at one end of the junction; a read error may be the cause. The chain has TRBV27 and TRBJ2-3; TRBD1 aligns across 7 bases. The CDR3 runs 15 residues. Germline assignment: CDR1 MNHEY and CDR2 SMNVEV (reference sequence). The CDR3 loop is CASSLEGASTDTQYF. Written as DNA, the CDR3 is TGTGCCAGCAGTTTAGAGGGGGCCAGCACAGATACACAGTATTTT.

The chain combines TRBV6-5 with TRBJ2-7; 7 bases agree with TRBD1. V lost 4 bases, J lost 0 bases, and 9 bases stayed unmatched. The CDR3 loop spans 16 amino acids. Germline V gene sequence: CDR1 MNHEY, CDR2 SVGAGI. This CDR3 is CASSSTGYSYSYEQYF. The CDR3 DNA reads as TGTGCCAGCAGTTCGACAGGGTACTCATACTCCTACGAGCAGTACTTC.

This clonotype has just a few counts. J is TRBJ2-2 and V is TRBV6-2 or TRBV6-3, with TRBD1 as a possible D gene (7 bases). Trimming removed 6 bases at V and 5 bases at J, with 10 bases between. Germline values: CDR1 MNHEY, CDR2 SVGEGT. There are 13 residues in the CDR3. The CDR3 DNA sequence: TGTGCCAGCAGACAGGGGAGGACCGGGGAGCTGTTTTTT. This codes for CASRQGRTGELFF.

V usage is TRBV29-1 and J usage is TRBJ2-1; 7 bases fit TRBD1. Germline lookup yields CDR1 SQVTM and CDR2 ANQGSEA. V lost 5 bases to trimming and J lost 3 bases; unmatched junction nucleotides: 7. The CDR3 is 14 amino acids. In DNA form, the CDR3 reads TGCAGCGTTCCCGGACAGGTTTTCTACAATGAGCAGTTCTTC. Translated: CSVPGQVFYNEQFF.

The chain's CDR3 is CASRPPDQPQHF. The CDR3 DNA reads TGTGCAAGTCGCCCTCCCGATCAGCCCCAGCATTTT. This rearrangement joins TRBV12-2 to TRBJ1-5. TRBV12-2 is recorded as a pseudogene. The CDR3 spans 12 residues.

With regard to this clonotype: One end of the junction does not line up with germline, which may come from a read error. V usage is TRBV15 and J usage is TRBJ2-7; D might be TRBD1 (6 bases). The CDR3 length is 20 residues. Germline assignment: CDR1 LNHNV and CDR2 YYDKDF (reference sequence). CDR3 in DNA: TGTGCCACCAGCAGGGAAAGGGACACCACCTTGGACTCCCGAAACTACGAGCGGTACTTC. Translation: CATSRERDTTLDSRNYERYF.

This clonotype occurred many times. The rearrangement joins TRBV12-3 or TRBV12-4 to TRBJ1-4, with D unclear. V lost 6 bases and J lost 4, with 12 bases in between. CDR3 length: 14 residues. The CDR3 nucleotides are TGTGCCAGCAGCCCTCCGGGGTTTAATGAAAAACTGTTTTTT. Translation: CASSPPGFNEKLFF.

The chain is built from TRBV5-1 and TRBJ2-1, with TRBD2 matching 10 bases. CDR1 and CDR2 from the germline V gene are SGHRS and YFSETQ. The CDR3 loop spans 16 amino acids. V was clipped by 4 bases and J by 4 bases; unmatched bases: 8. The CDR3 DNA reads TGCGCCAGCAGCCACTCTAGCGGGGGTTATTACAATGAGCAGTTCTTC. Its translation is CASSHSSGGYYNEQFF. Full variable domain (remainder filled in from reference TRBV5-1 and TRBJ2-1): KAGVTQTPRYLIKTRGQQVTLSCSPISGHRSVSWYQQTPGQGLQFLFEYFSETQRNKGNFPGRFSGRQFSNSRSEMNVSTLELGDSALYLCASSHSSGGYYNEQFFGPGTRLTVL.

On this clonotype itself: An end of the junction does not agree with germline; a read error may underlie this. The chain is built from TRBV13 and TRBJ2-2, with 8 bases matching TRBD1. Germline CDR1 is PRHDT and CDR2 is FYEKMQ (reference sequence). The CDR3 consists of 16 residues. The CDR3 DNA is TGTGCCGGCAGCTCAGGACAGGGACTTAACACCGGGGAGCTGTTTTTT. Residues: CAGSSGQGLNTGELFF.

This clonotype was observed at least ten times. This chain joins TRBV27 and TRBJ2-5; D gene uncertain. The V and J ends lost 6 bases and 4 bases respectively, with 12 bases between them. The germline V gene has CDR1 MNHEY and CDR2 SMNVEV (reference sequence). This CDR3 comprises 13 residues. This CDR3 reads CASSPVRPETQYF. Written as DNA, the CDR3 is TGTGCCAGCAGCCCCGTCCGGCCAGAGACCCAGTACTTC.

This clonotype has ten or more counts. The V call is TRBV19, the J call TRBJ2-3; perhaps TRBD2 as D (6 bases). CDR1 is LNHDA, CDR2 SQIVND, per germline (reference sequence). Trimming took 5 bases from V and 2 from J, leaving 23 bases between them. CDR3 length: 18 amino acids. The CDR3 DNA is TGTGCCAGTAGTGTCGGGACTTATCAATCGCGTAACACAGATACGCAGTATTTT. Its protein product is CASSVGTYQSRNTDTQYF.

This clonotype was observed at least ten times. The chain joins TRBV4-1 to TRBJ1-1; D remains ambiguous. There are 14 residues in the CDR3. V lost 2 bases, J lost 1 base, and 8 bases lay in between. Germline V gives CDR1 MGHRA, CDR2 YSYEKL. This CDR3 is CASSQTTANTEAFF. CDR3 nucleotides: TGCGCCAGCAGCCAAACGACGGCGAACACTGAAGCTTTCTTT.

This clonotype was seen ten or more times. The chain couples TRBV5-8 to TRBJ1-5; possible D gene TRBD1, 5 bases. CDR1 is SGHTS and CDR2 is YDEGEE in the germline V gene. This CDR3 is built from 15 residues. V lost 1 base to trimming and J lost 4 bases, with 12 bases between them. The CDR3: CASSLYWAGNQPQHF. The CDR3 nucleotides are TGTGCCAGCAGCTTGTATTGGGCAGGGAATCAGCCCCAGCATTTT. Using reference TRBV5-8 and TRBJ1-5 for the parts outside the CDR3, the full variable domain is EAGVTQSPTHLIKTRGQQATLRCSPISGHTSVYWYQQALGLGLQFLLWYDEGEERNRGNFPPRFSGRQFPNYSSELNVNALELEDSALYLCASSLYWAGNQPQHFGDGTRLSIL.

This clonotype was detected only a few times. The V and J genes are TRBV6-1 and TRBJ2-7, with D tentatively TRBD1 (5 bases). The CDR3 runs 13 residues. CDR1 is MNHNS and CDR2 is SASEGT in the germline V gene. Trimming shortened V by 0 bases and J by 7 bases, and 10 bases separated the two germline ends. CDR3 residues: CASSEATALEQYF. The CDR3 DNA reads as TGTGCCAGCAGTGAAGCGACAGCGTTGGAGCAGTACTTC.

This clonotype has more than one count but fewer than ten. The V gene is TRBV20-1, the J gene TRBJ1-3, with no clear D. CDR1 DFQATT and CDR2 SNEGSKA come from the germline V gene (reference sequence). The CDR3 loop spans 14 amino acids. V lost 2 bases and J 4 bases, leaving 12 bases between the germline ends. CDR3: CSARLLGAGNTIYF. As DNA, the CDR3 is TGCAGTGCTAGATTATTGGGAGCAGGAAACACCATATATTTT.

A word on this clonotype: A much bigger clone sits one base away, suggesting this may be a read error. This chain connects TRBV4-1 to TRBJ2-7; 7 nucleotides match TRBD1. The CDR3 has 15 amino acids. Germline CDR1 and CDR2: MGHRA and YSYEKL. CDR3 coding DNA: TGCGCCCGCAGCCAAGACAGGGCTGTGCTGTACGAGCAGTACTTC. Residues: CARSQDRAVLYEQYF.

This clonotype was counted between two and nine times. The rearrangement joins TRBV5-5 to TRBJ1-6, with 8 bases that match TRBD1. Trimming cost V 4 bases and J 7 bases; bases outside gene matches: 7. The germline CDR1 and CDR2 sequences are SGHKS and YYEKEE (reference sequence). CDR3 length: 15 residues. CDR3 in amino acids: CASSPEDRVNSPLHF. CDR3 nucleotide sequence: TGTGCCAGCAGCCCAGAGGACAGGGTCAATTCACCCCTCCACTTT.